The entry below gives a single T cell receptor (beta chain) sequence along with its context. Its target is unknown. These data belong to a study of radiotherapy plus CTLA-4 blockade in lung cancer. The overall study: The study recorded objective responses in roughly a sixth of patients and disease control in around 33%. Study-wide findings and caveats: Early clonal dynamics of blood T cells, together with interferon-beta, were reported as the best response predictor. Researchers report tumor-derived TCR clones expanding in blood after radiotherapy plus ipilimumab.

The length of the CDR3 is 14 residues. Unmatched junction bases numbered 6, after V lost 4 bases and J lost 6 bases. Germline values: CDR1 SEHNR, CDR2 FQNEAQ (reference sequence). Assay used: immunoSEQ multiplex PCR; TCRdb lists only in-frame clones, some missing. The sample carries fewer than 35,000 clones, roughly three quarters recorded once. CTLA-4 blockade using ipilimumab, together with focal radiation, was received by patients with chemo-refractory metastatic non-small-cell lung cancer. This sample comprised peripheral blood, obtained from a patient treated with radiotherapy plus ipilimumab. The chain joins TRBV7-9 to TRBJ1-2, with 9 bases fitting TRBD1. The sequence came from a human donor with non-small cell lung cancer that progressed on radiotherapy plus ipilimumab. The CDR3 sequence is CASSSSGTGHGYTF. The CDR3 bases are TGTGCCAGCAGCTCGAGCGGGACAGGGCATGGCTACACCTTC.